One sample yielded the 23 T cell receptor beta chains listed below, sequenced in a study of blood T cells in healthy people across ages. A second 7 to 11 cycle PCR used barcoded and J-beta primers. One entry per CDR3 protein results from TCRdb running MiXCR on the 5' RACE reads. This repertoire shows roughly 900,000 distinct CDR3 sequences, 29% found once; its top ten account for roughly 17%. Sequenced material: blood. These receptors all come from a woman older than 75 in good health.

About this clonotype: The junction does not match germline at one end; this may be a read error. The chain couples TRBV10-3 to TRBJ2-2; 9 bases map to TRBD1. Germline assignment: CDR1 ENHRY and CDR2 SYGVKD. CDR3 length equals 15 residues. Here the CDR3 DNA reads TGTGCCATCAGTACCGGGACAGGGTTCACCGGGGGGCTGTTTTTT. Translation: CAISTGTGFTGGLFF.

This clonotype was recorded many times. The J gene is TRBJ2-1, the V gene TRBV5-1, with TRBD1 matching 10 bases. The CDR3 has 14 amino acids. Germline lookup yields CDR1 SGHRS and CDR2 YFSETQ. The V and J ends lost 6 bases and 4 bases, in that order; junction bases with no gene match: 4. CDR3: CASKPGQGYNEQFF. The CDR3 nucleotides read TGCGCCAGCAAGCCGGGACAGGGGTACAATGAGCAGTTCTTC.

CDR3 amino acids: CSAVDSDRGIDEQYF. CDR3 coding DNA: TGCAGTGCCGTAGATTCGGACAGGGGGATCGATGAGCAGTACTTC. This chain links TRBV20-1 with TRBJ2-5; 10 bases fit TRBD1. This CDR3 has 15 residues. With V trimmed by 6 bases and J by 11 bases, 18 bases remained unmatched. Germline assignment: CDR1 DFQATT and CDR2 SNEGSKA (reference sequence).

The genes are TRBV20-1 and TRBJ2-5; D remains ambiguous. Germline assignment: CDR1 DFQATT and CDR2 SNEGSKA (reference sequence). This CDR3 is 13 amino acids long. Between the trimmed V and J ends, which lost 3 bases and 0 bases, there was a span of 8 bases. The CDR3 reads CSASREYQETQYF. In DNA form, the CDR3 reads TGCAGTGCTAGTCGTGAATACCAAGAGACCCAGTACTTC.

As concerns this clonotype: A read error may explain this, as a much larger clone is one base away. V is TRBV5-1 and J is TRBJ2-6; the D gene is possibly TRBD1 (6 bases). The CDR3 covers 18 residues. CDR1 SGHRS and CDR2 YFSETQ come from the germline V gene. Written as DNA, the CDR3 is TGCGCCAGCAGCTCTACAGGGATTCCCCTCTCTGGGGCCAACGTCCGGACTTTC. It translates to CASSSTGIPLSGANVRTF.

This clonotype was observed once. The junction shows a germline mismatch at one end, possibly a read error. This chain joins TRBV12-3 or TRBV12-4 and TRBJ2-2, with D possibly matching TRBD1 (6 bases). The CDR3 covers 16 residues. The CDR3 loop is CASSLGSRGKPGERFF. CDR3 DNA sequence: TGTGCCAGCAGTTTAGGTAGCAGGGGTAAACCCGGGGAGCGGTTTTTT.

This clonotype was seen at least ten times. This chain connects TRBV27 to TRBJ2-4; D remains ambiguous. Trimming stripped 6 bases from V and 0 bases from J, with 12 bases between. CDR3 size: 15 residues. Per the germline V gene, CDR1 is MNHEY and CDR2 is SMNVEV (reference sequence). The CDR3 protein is CASRPGVLAKNIQYF. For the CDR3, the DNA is TGTGCCAGCAGACCCGGAGTCCTAGCCAAAAACATTCAGTACTTC.

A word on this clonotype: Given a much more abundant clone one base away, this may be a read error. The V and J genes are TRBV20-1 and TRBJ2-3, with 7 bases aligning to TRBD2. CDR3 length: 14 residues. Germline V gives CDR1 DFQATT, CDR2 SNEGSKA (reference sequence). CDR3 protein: CSAREGGSTGTQYF. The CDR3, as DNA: TGCAGTGCTAGAGAGGGGGGGTCCACAGGTACGCAGTATTTT.

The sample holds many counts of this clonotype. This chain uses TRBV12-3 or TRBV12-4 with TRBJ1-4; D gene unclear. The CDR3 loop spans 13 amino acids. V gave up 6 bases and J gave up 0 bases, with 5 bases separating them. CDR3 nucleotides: TGTGCCAGCAGGGGATCAACTAATGAAAAACTGTTTTTT. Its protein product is CASRGSTNEKLFF.

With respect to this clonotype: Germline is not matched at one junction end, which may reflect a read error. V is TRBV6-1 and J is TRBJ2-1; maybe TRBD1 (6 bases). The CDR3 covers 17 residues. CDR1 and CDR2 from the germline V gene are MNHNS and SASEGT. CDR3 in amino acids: CVSSGPQGSSSYNERFF. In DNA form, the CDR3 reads TGTGTCAGCAGTGGCCCGCAGGGGTCGAGCTCCTACAATGAGCGGTTCTTC.

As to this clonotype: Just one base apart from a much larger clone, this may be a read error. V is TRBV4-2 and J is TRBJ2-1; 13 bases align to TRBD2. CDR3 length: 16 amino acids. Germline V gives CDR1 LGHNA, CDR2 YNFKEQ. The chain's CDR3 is CASNQRTSGGYNEQFF. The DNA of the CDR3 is TGTGCCAGCAACCAAAGGACTAGCGGGGGTTACAATGAGCAGTTCTTC.

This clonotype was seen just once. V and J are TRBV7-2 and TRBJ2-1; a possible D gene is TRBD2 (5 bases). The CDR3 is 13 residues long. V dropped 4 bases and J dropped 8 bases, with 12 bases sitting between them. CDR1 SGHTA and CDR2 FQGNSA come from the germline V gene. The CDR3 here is CASSWRTFHEQFF. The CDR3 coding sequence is TGTGCCAGCAGCTGGAGGACTTTTCATGAGCAGTTCTTC.

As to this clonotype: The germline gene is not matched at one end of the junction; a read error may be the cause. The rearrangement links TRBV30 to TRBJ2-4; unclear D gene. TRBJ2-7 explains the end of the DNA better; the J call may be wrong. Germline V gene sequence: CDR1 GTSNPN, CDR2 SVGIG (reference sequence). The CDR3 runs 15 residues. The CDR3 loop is CAWSSAALEIYEQYF. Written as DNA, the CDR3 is TGCGCCTGGAGTTCGGCAGCCCTGGAAATATACGAGCAGTACTTC.

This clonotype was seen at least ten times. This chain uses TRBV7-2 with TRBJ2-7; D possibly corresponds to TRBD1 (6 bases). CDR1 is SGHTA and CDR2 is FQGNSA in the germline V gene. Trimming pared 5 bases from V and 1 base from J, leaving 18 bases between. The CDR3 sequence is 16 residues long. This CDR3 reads CASSPMHGTSSYEQYF. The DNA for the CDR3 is TGTGCCAGCAGCCCGATGCACGGGACAAGTTCCTACGAGCAGTACTTC. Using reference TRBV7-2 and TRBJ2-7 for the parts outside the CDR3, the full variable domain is GAGVSQSPSNKVTEKGKDVELRCDPISGHTALYWYRQSLGQGLEFLIYFQGNSAPDKSGLPSDRFSAERTGGSVSTLTIQRTQQEDSAVYLCASSPMHGTSSYEQYFGPGTRLTVT.

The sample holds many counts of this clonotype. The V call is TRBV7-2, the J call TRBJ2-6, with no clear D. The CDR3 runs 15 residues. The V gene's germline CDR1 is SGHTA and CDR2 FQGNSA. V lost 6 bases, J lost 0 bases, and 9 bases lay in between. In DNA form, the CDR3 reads TGTGCCAGCAGTACCGGTAACTCTGGGGCCAACGTCCTGACTTTC. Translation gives CASSTGNSGANVLTF.

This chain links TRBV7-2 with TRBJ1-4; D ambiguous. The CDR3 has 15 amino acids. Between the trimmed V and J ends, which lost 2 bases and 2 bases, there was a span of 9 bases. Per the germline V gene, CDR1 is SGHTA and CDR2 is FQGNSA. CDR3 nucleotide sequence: TGTGCCAGCAGCTTATTGATTTCGACTAATGAAAAACTGTTTTTT. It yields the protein CASSLLISTNEKLFF.

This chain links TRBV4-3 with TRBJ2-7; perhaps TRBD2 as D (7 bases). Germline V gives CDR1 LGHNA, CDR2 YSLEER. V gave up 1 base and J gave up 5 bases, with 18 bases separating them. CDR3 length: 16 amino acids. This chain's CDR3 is CASSQVGGANPHEQYF. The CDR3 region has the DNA TGCGCCAGCAGCCAAGTAGGGGGGGCGAATCCCCACGAGCAGTACTTC.

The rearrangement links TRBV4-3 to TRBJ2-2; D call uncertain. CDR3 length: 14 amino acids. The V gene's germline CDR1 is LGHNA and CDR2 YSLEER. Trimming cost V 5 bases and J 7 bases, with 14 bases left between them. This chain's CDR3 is CASSERPLGGELFF. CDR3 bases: TGCGCCAGCAGCGAACGGCCCCTCGGCGGGGAGCTGTTTTTT.

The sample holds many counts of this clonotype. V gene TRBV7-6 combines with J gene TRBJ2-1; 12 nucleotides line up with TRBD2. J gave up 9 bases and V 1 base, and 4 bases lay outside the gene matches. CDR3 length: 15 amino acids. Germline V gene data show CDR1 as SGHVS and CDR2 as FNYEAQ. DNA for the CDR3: TGTGCCAGCAGCTTAGGGGCTAGCGGGGGGGGTGAGCAGTTCTTC. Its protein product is CASSLGASGGGEQFF.

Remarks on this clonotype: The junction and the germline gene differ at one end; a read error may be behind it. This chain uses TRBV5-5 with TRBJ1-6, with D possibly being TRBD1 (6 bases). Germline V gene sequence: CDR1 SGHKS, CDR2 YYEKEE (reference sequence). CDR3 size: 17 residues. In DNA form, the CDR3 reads TGTGCCAGCAGCTTGGCCAATGGGACAACGGGGCGATCACCCCCCCACTTT. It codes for CASSLANGTTGRSPPHF.

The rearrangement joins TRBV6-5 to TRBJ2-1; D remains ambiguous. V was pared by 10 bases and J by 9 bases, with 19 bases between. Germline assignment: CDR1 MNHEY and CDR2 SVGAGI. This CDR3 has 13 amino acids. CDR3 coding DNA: TGTGCCACCCGCGGACCGGTATATAGTGAGCAGTTCTTC. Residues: CATRGPVYSEQFF.

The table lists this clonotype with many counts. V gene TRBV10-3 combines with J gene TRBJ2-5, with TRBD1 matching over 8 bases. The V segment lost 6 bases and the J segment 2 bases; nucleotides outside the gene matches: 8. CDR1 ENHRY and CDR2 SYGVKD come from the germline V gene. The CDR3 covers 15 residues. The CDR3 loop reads CAISSQGATQETQYF. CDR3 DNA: TGTGCCATCAGCTCGCAGGGGGCTACTCAAGAGACCCAGTACTTC.

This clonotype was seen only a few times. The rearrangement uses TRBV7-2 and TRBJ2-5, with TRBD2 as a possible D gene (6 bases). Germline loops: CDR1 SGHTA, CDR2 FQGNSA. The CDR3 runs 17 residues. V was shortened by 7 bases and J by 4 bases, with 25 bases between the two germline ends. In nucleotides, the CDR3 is TGTGCCAGCACTCTTGTAGGTTTTGCGGGGCGCGCAGAGACCCAGTACTTC. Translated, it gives CASTLVGFAGRAETQYF.